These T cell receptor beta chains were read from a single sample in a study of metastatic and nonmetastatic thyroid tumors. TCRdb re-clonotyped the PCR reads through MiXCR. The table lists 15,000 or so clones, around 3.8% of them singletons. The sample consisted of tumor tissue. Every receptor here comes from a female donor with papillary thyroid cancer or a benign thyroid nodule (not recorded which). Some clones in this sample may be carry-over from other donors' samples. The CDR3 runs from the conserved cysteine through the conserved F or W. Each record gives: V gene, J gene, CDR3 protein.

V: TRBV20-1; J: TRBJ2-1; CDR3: CSARLRESGNEQFF
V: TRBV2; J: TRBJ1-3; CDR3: CASSGVAGNTIYF
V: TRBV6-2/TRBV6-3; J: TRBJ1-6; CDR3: CASSVQGFGNSPLHF
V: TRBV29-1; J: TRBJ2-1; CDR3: CSVRAGDNEQSF
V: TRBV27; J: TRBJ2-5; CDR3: CASSSSGGTQYF
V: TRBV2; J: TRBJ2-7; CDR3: CASARPSVHEQYF
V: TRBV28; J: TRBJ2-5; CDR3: CASSSPPDSGVQETQYF
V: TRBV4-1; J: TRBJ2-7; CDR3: CASSQDKGLPGYEQYF
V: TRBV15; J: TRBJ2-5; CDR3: CATSPGWPGETQYF
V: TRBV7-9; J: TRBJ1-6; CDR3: CASSLVQGFVSPLHF
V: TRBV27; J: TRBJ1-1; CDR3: CASSTGLGNTEAFF
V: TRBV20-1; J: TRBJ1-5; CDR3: CSARVGNSNQPQHF
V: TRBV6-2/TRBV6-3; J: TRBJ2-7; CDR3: CASSDGTSGFYEQYF
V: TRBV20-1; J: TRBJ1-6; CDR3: CSAVQNNSPLHF
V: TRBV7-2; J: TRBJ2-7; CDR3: CASSLGDSSSEQYF
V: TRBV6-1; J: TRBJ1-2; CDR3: CASEVRGHNYGYTF
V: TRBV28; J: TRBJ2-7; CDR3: CASTPLLGAYEQYF
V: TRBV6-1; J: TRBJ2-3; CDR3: CATQGTSTDTQYF
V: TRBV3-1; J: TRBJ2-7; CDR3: CASSPGTSGYEQYF
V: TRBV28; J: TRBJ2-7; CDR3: CASSFIGTGGGEQYF